A selection of T cell receptor beta chains follows, all from one sample in a study of T cell responses to AZD1222 COVID-19 vaccine. The protocol was immunoSEQ multiplex PCR, while the TCRdb copy is restricted to in-frame clones and leaves out a portion. The table records about 130,000 clones, under 90% of them present only once. The material was peripheral blood, obtained on day 0 of AZD1222 vaccination. The receptor source for this set is an adult in good health. CDR3s include the opening cysteine and the closing phenylalanine or tryptophan. Each record gives: V gene, J gene, D gene, clone size, CDR3 DNA, CDR3 protein. D genes are given only for firm matches. Clone size is given for some rows only: seen once, a few or many times, or a class if the clone is expanded.

>TRBV27|TRBJ2-3|-|-
TGTGCCAGCAGTTTTTGGGGAACAGATACGCAGTATTTT
CASSFWGTDTQYF
>TRBV3-1/TRBV3-2|TRBJ2-7|-|-
TGTGCCAGCAGCCACCTCGGCAGGGAGTTCGAGCAGTACTTC
CASSHLGREFEQYF
>TRBV18|TRBJ1-2|-|few
TGTGCCAGCTCACCGGGACTTCAGGGGAACTATGGCTACACCTTC
CASSPGLQGNYGYTF
>TRBV6-5|TRBJ2-7|TRBD1|-
TGTGCCAGCAGTGACTCCGGGACAGCTACCTACGAGCAGTACTTC
CASSDSGTATYEQYF
>TRBV30|TRBJ2-7|TRBD2|-
TGTGCCTGGAGTACGCTAGCGGGGGGGAGTGAGCAGTACTTC
CAWSTLAGGSEQYF
>TRBV12-3/TRBV12-4|TRBJ1-2|-|-
TGTGCCAGCAGTTCTCGGGGCTATGGCTACACCTTC
CASSSRGYGYTF
>TRBV24-1|TRBJ1-1|-|-
TGTGCCACTCACCCACGGAGCACTGAAGCTTTCTTT
CATHPRSTEAFF
>TRBV23-1|TRBJ1-4|-|-
TGCGCCAGCAAACGACAGCATACAAATGAAAAACTGTTTTTT
CASKRQHTNEKLFF
>TRBV6-1|TRBJ1-1|-|-
TGTGCCAGCAGTGAAGACCAGGGTTTGGGACTTGGGGCTTTCTTT
CASSEDQGLGLGAFF
>TRBV10-3|TRBJ2-7|-|-
TGTGCCATCCGCGAGGGGATTGAGTACGAGCAGTACTTC
CAIREGIEYEQYF
>TRBV4-2|TRBJ2-1|TRBD2|-
TGTGCCAGCAGCCCCGGGGGGGACCACCTAAATGAGCAGTTCTTC
CASSPGGDHLNEQFF
>TRBV12-3/TRBV12-4|TRBJ1-5|-|-
TGTGCCAGCAGTTTAAAGGGACTCACGGGGCATTTT
CASSLKGLTGHF
>TRBV6-6|TRBJ1-5|TRBD1|-
TGTGCCAGCACCCGACAGGGGGAAAATCAGCCCCAGCATTTT
CASTRQGENQPQHF
>TRBV2|TRBJ2-5|-|few
TGTGCCAGCAGTGACAGGGGAGAGACCCAGTACTTC
CASSDRGETQYF
>TRBV3-1/TRBV3-2|TRBJ2-5|TRBD1|-
TGTGCCAGCAGCCAGTTTTTGGGACAGGATAAGACCCAGTACTTC
CASSQFLGQDKTQYF
>TRBV10-2|TRBJ2-1|TRBD2|few
TGCGCCAGCAGTGAGGGACTAGCCCGTGAGCAGTTCTTC
CASSEGLAREQFF
>TRBV6-6|TRBJ2-2|-|-
TGTGCCAGCAGTCTGGGGGTACCGCCGGGACCCCAGACGAACACCGGGGAGCTGTTTTTT
CASSLGVPPGPQTNTGELFF
>TRBV4-2|TRBJ2-2|-|few
TGTGCCAGCAGCCAAGTGGAGGGGGACACCGGGGAGCTGTTTTTT
CASSQVEGDTGELFF
>TRBV6-5|TRBJ2-7|TRBD1|-
TGTGCAGTTGGAACAGGGGGCGATTCCTACGAGCAGTACTTC
CAVGTGGDSYEQYF
>TRBV6-5|TRBJ2-4|TRBD1|-
TGTGCCAGCAGTCTACCGGGACAGCGAAACATTCAGTACTTC
CASSLPGQRNIQYF
>TRBV15|TRBJ2-5|-|-
TGTGCCACCAGCAGAGATCAAGGTAGTTTAGGAGAGACTCAGTACTTC
CATSRDQGSLGETQYF
>TRBV7-9|TRBJ1-6|-|-
TGTGCCAGCAGCGCTCCGAGGGGAGGGGACTCACCCCTCCACTTT
CASSAPRGGDSPLHF
>TRBV6-5|TRBJ1-2|TRBD1|-
TGTGCCAGCAGTCCCGGGACAGCCAACTATGGCTACACCTTC
CASSPGTANYGYTF
>TRBV6-2/TRBV6-3|TRBJ1-5|-|-
TGTGCCAGCAGCCCCCTCGGGCGGCCACGGAATAGCAATCAGCCCCAGCATTTT
CASSPLGRPRNSNQPQHF
>TRBV27|TRBJ1-5|TRBD1|-
TGTGCCAGCAGTCCACTGACAGGGGCAGGCAATCAGCCCCAGCATTTT
CASSPLTGAGNQPQHF
>TRBV5-1|TRBJ2-7|TRBD1|-
TGCGCCAGCAGCTCCAGGGGGCTCGAGCAGTACTTC
CASSSRGLEQYF
>TRBV2|TRBJ1-2|-|-
TGTGCCAGCAGTGACACCGGACGTTATCATGGCTACACCTTC
CASSDTGRYHGYTF
>TRBV2|TRBJ1-2|-|once
TGTGCCAGCCAAGACACTAACTATGGCTACACCTTC
CASQDTNYGYTF
>TRBV13|TRBJ1-1|-|-
TGTGCCAGCAGCTTACGGGGGGACAACACTGAAGCTTTCTTT
CASSLRGDNTEAFF
>TRBV24-1|TRBJ2-1|TRBD2|-
TGTGCCACCAGTGACCCCCGGGACTATAACAATGAGCAGTTCTTC
CATSDPRDYNNEQFF
>TRBV7-3|TRBJ2-1|TRBD1|-
TGTGCCAGCAGCGCCCCGGGGTCCGACAGGGCCCATGAGCAGTTCTTC
CASSAPGSDRAHEQFF
>TRBV12-5|TRBJ2-7|TRBD1|-
TGTGCTAGTGGCCGCGGACAGGTTGGGGTCTACGAGCAGTACTTC
CASGRGQVGVYEQYF
>TRBV4-1|TRBJ2-3|TRBD1|-
TGCGCCAGCAGCCAAGTCGGACAGGGGGCGTCCGAACACACAGATACGCAGTATTTT
CASSQVGQGASEHTDTQYF
>TRBV12-3/TRBV12-4|TRBJ1-1|-|once
TGTGCCAGCGCAGGGATGAACACTGAAGCTTTCTTT
CASAGMNTEAFF
>TRBV6-5|TRBJ1-6|-|-
TGTGCCATAAAACGGGGCCTTACTTATAATTCACCCCTCCACTTT
CAIKRGLTYNSPLHF
>TRBV11-2|TRBJ1-5|-|once
TGTGCCAGCAGCCATGGTCCGGGCAGGGTTAGCAATCAGCCCCAGCATTTT
CASSHGPGRVSNQPQHF
>TRBV6-1|TRBJ1-5|-|once
TGTGTCAGCATCTCCCAGCCCCAAAACAATCAGCCCCAGCATTTT
CVSISQPQNNQPQHF
>TRBV4-3|TRBJ2-3|-|-
TGCGCCTCCAGGGAGAGGGCCACTAGCACAGATACGCAGTATTTT
CASRERATSTDTQYF
>TRBV7-6|TRBJ1-3|-|-
TGTGCCAGCAGCCCCGGTTGGTCAGTAGAGGGAAACACCATATATTTT
CASSPGWSVEGNTIYF
>TRBV2|TRBJ1-1|TRBD1|-
TGTGCCAGCAGTCCGGACAGGGGCAGCACTGAAGCTTTCTTT
CASSPDRGSTEAFF
>TRBV5-1|TRBJ2-1|-|-
TGCGCCAGCAGCTTGGGACAGTCTTCCTACAATGAGCAGTTCTTC
CASSLGQSSYNEQFF
>TRBV7-8|TRBJ2-2|-|-
TGTGCCAGCAGCTTACAACATAACACCGGGGAGCTGTTTTTT
CASSLQHNTGELFF
>TRBV7-3|TRBJ1-1|-|-
TGTGCCAGCAGCTTAATCGGGGGGAACACTGAAGCTTTCTTT
CASSLIGGNTEAFF
>TRBV5-8|TRBJ1-1|-|-
TGTGCCAGCAGCCCGGGGAGGGGCCGAATGTACACTGAAGCTTTCTTT
CASSPGRGRMYTEAFF
>TRBV7-2|TRBJ2-7|-|-
TGTGCCAGCAGCTTTAGTTCGAATCAGATTTACGAGCAGTACTTC
CASSFSSNQIYEQYF
>TRBV27|TRBJ1-4|-|-
TGTGCCAGCAGACTACGGTCAGGGAAAGGAAAACTGTTTTTT
CASRLRSGKGKLFF
>TRBV2|TRBJ1-2|TRBD1|-
TGTGCCAGCACCAAAACCGGCCAGGGGGTAGGTGGCTACACCTTC
CASTKTGQGVGGYTF
>TRBV5-1|TRBJ1-1|-|-
TGCGCCAGCAGCTTGGGAGACACTGAAGCTTTCTTT
CASSLGDTEAFF
>TRBV9|TRBJ1-2|-|-
TGTGCCAGCAGCGTAGCTGAAATGGGGAATGGCTACACCTTC
CASSVAEMGNGYTF
>TRBV30|TRBJ2-1|TRBD2|-
TGTGCCTGGAGTGCTAGCGGGGGGGCTAATGAGCAGTTCTTC
CAWSASGGANEQFF
>TRBV6-5|TRBJ1-1|TRBD1|once
TGTGCCAGCACCGCACAGGGAGGGGGCGGGTATGAGGCTTTCTTT
CASTAQGGGGYEAFF